This record covers a single T cell receptor beta chain. This clone was seen a single time. This receptor's antigen is unknown. Per-base qualities were not stored, and no clone one base away is much larger. This sample stems from a study of shared T cell receptors in the human thymus (dated by TCRdb to about 2021). Turning to the overall study: The study examined how the human thymus generates shared, self-reactive T-cell receptor alpha chains.

The protocol used for the library was the immunoSEQ multiplex PCR assay. Drawn from immuneACCESS, this table holds only the in-frame rearrangements with V and J called that TCRdb kept. Clones are partly lost; checked studies trace under half to an unresolved V gene and leave the rest unexplained. In all, the sample holds under 450,000 clones, and about 95% of those were seen once. The ten biggest clones cover about 0.02% of the sample. From a lookup of the germline V gene (reference sequence), CDR1 and CDR2 are MNHNY and SVGAGI. After removal of 4 bases from V and 4 bases from J, the junction retains 5 bases not matched to a gene. The CDR3 holds 15 amino acids from the cysteine to the phenylalanine. The DNA shown is the 45-base CDR3, in frame from base 1.

The sequenced sample consisted of thymocytes. Recombination connected TRBV6-6 to TRBJ2-3; a stretch of 10 junction bases matches TRBD1. The clonotype comes from a human donor. Here the CDR3 is given as CASSSGQGTADTQYF. The nucleotide sequence reads as follows: TGTGCCAGCAGTTCGGGACAGGGGACCGCAGATACGCAGTATTTT.